This T cell receptor beta chain was profiled in a study of T cells in Graves' hyperthyroidism and ophthalmopathy. There were TCR beta CDR3 regions amplified from RNA transcripts. In the first-round RT-PCR of the TCR CDR3, the HTBI primer set was used. One entry per CDR3 protein results from TCRdb running MiXCR on the multiplex PCR reads. The top ten hold approximately 7.4% of the sample, which has a few hundred thousand distinct CDR3 sequences, 15% to 17% seen once. The clonotype comes from a woman in her 30s with Graves' hyperthyroidism. Specimen: blood.

CDR3 sequence reads: CASSRNGVSTDTQHF. The CDR3 DNA follows: TGTGCCAGCAGCCGGAATGGCGTCAGCACAGATACGCAGCATTTT. The genes are TRBV11-3 and TRBJ2-3; D unresolved. Judging by the DNA end, TRBJ1-5 fits better; the J call may be wrong. Germline values: CDR1 SGHNT, CDR2 YENEEA. The CDR3 has 15 residues.